Listed below are T cell receptor beta chains from one sample, sequenced in a study of T cells in Graves' hyperthyroidism and ophthalmopathy. TCRdb fed the multiplex PCR reads into MiXCR, producing one record per CDR3 protein. Among hundreds of thousands of distinct CDR3 sequences listed, 15% to 19% were seen once. Source material: blood. Receptor source: a woman younger than 30 with Graves' hyperthyroidism that later progressed to Graves' ophthalmopathy. The CDR3 runs from the conserved cysteine through the conserved F or W. A D gene is named only where the DNA matches it firmly. The size field is filled for only some rows; it gives once, few, many or a size class.

TRBD1	TRBJ1-2	many	TRBV2	TGTGCCAGCAGTGAGGGTTTGGGACAGTTAATAGGAGGGGGCTACACCTTC	CASSEGLGQLIGGGYTF
TRBD2	TRBJ2-4	many	TRBV7-2	TGTGCCAGCAGCTTAGGGGGACTAGCGGTAGCCAAAAACATTCAGTACTTC	CASSLGGLAVAKNIQYF
TRBD2	TRBJ2-7	many	TRBV27	TGTGCCAGCAGTTTCGGAGCGGGAGTTTACTCCGAGCAGTACTTC	CASSFGAGVYSEQYF
NA	TRBJ2-1	many	TRBV5-1	TGCGCCAGCAGCGTCGGATCCTGGCTAGACCGGAAGGGTAATGAGCAGTTCTTC	CASSVGSWLDRKGNEQFF
NA	TRBJ1-1	many	TRBV12-3/TRBV12-4	TGTGCCAGCAGTTCCAGGGTAGGGAACACTGAAGCTTTCTTT	CASSSRVGNTEAFF
NA	TRBJ1-5	many	TRBV28	TGTGCCAGCAGTCCCCCCGGGTGGAGGGGGAGCAATCAGCCCCAGCATTTT	CASSPPGWRGSNQPQHF
NA	TRBJ1-2	many	TRBV2	TGTGCCAGCAGTGGAGCTGGGTCTACAGGTGGCTACACCTTC	CASSGAGSTGGYTF
TRBD1	TRBJ1-2	many	TRBV12-3/TRBV12-4	TGTGCCAGCAGCCCGGGACAGCTTTCTGGCTACACCTTC	CASSPGQLSGYTF
NA	TRBJ1-4	many	TRBV28	TGTGCCAGCAGCCTCGACAGTGTGGATGAAAAACTGTTTTTT	CASSLDSVDEKLFF
NA	TRBJ1-2	many	TRBV9	TGTGCCAGCAGCACCGACCCCCAGGGTTCCCCCTATGGCTACACCTTC	CASSTDPQGSPYGYTF
NA	TRBJ1-6	few	TRBV28	TGTGCCAGCATCCCAGCCGTAGGGGGGAATCCACCCCTCCACTTT	CASIPAVGGNPPLHF
TRBD2	TRBJ2-1	few	TRBV15	TGTGCCACCAGCAGTAGGACTAGCGGGAGGGCCGAGCAGTTCTTC	CATSSRTSGRAEQFF
TRBD1	TRBJ2-1	NA	TRBV20-1	TGCAGTGCTAGGAATACAGGGGTTCCTTACAATGAGCAGTTCTTC	CSARNTGVPYNEQFF
TRBD2	TRBJ2-7	many	TRBV7-2	TGTGCCAGCAGCCCCCTAGCGGGACGGACCTACGAGCAGTACTTC	CASSPLAGRTYEQYF
TRBD2	TRBJ2-5	NA	TRBV7-8	TGTGCCAGCGGGGGGACTAGCGGTCAAGAGACCCAGTACTTC	CASGGTSGQETQYF
NA	TRBJ2-3	many	TRBV2	TGTGCCAGCAGTGTACCCAGTGGATGGGGCACAGATACGCAGTATTTT	CASSVPSGWGTDTQYF
NA	TRBJ2-1	few	TRBV6-9	TGTGCCAGCAGTTACACTGGGACCGCTATTAAGGAGCAGTTCTTC	CASSYTGTAIKEQFF
NA	TRBJ1-3	NA	TRBV4-2	TGTGCCAGCAGCCAAGACGGCGTCTCTGGAAACACCATATATTTT	CASSQDGVSGNTIYF
NA	TRBJ1-1	NA	TRBV7-2	TGTGCCAGCAGCTTCGGGGGGGGGGTAGTGGCCACTGAAGCTTTCTTT	CASSFGGGVVATEAFF
TRBD2	TRBJ2-3	NA	TRBV25-1	TGTGCCAGCAGTGACCCGGGAGGACCCACAGATACGCAGTATTTT	CASSDPGGPTDTQYF
NA	TRBJ2-1	few	TRBV19	TGTGCCAGTAGTACGATCGCGGGGACCGGACTTTTGGAGCAGTTCTTC	CASSTIAGTGLLEQFF
NA	TRBJ2-1	many	TRBV7-6	TGTGCCAGCAGCTTAGACCCCAGGGTAGGCTACAATGAGCAGTTCTTC	CASSLDPRVGYNEQFF
NA	TRBJ2-6	many	TRBV2	TGTGCCAGCAGCTCCCCCGAGGGGGGCTGGGCCAACGTCCTGACTTTC	CASSSPEGGWANVLTF
NA	TRBJ2-3	few	TRBV10-3	TGTGCCATCAGCCTAGATACCACAGATACGCAGTATTTT	CAISLDTTDTQYF
NA	TRBJ2-5	many	TRBV28	TGTGCCAGCAGTTTGGGCGTGGAAGTGTACCAAGAGACCCAGTACTTC	CASSLGVEVYQETQYF
TRBD2	TRBJ2-1	many	TRBV5-1	TGCGCCAGCAGCTTGGCCCTAGCGGGAGCCCCTAAGGATGAGCAGTTCTTC	CASSLALAGAPKDEQFF
NA	TRBJ1-2	few	TRBV2	TGTGCCAGCAGTGAGACAAGGACAGCTAACTATGGCTACACCTTC	CASSETRTANYGYTF
NA	TRBJ2-3	many	TRBV11-1	TGTGCCAGCAGCTTCGGCGGAGACACAGATACGCAGTATTTT	CASSFGGDTDTQYF
NA	TRBJ2-1	few	TRBV15	TGTGCCACCAGCAGAGGGACACAGGGAAACAATGAGCAGTTCTTC	CATSRGTQGNNEQFF
NA	TRBJ2-1	few	TRBV29-1	TGCAGCGTTGATCGGGGGCCTGGGTCCTACAGTGAGCAGTTCTTC	CSVDRGPGSYSEQFF
NA	TRBJ1-2	many	TRBV28	TGTGCCAGCAGCAGAACAGGGTCGCTGCCCCCCTATCGACAACCGTATGGCTACACCTTC	CASSRTGSLPPYRQPYGYTF
NA	TRBJ2-7	NA	TRBV5-1	TGCGCCAGCAGCTGGACGGGGGCGCGGGACGAGCAGTACTTC	CASSWTGARDEQYF
TRBD2	TRBJ2-1	many	TRBV20-1	TGCAGTGCTAGAGCTAGCGGGAGGTACAATGAGCAGTTCTTC	CSARASGRYNEQFF
TRBD2	TRBJ2-2	NA	TRBV20-1	TGCAGTGCTAAAGGGCGAGCGGGAGATTTCGGGGAGCTGTTTTTT	CSAKGRAGDFGELFF
TRBD1	TRBJ2-7	NA	TRBV13	TGCGCCAGCAGCCCCGGGGACAGGGACCACTACGAGCAGTACTTC	CASSPGDRDHYEQYF
NA	TRBJ1-2	NA	TRBV10-3	TGTGCCATCAGGGGGGAAGGGGAGTATGGCTACACCTTC	CAIRGEGEYGYTF
NA	TRBJ2-7	many	TRBV6-1	TGTGCCAGCAGTACAATAACTCGGACCTACGAGCAGTACTTC	CASSTITRTYEQYF
NA	TRBJ2-7	few	TRBV6-2/TRBV6-3	TGTGCCAGCATGATTGACCCCATGGGGGCTGCGCAGTACTTC	CASMIDPMGAAQYF
NA	TRBJ1-1	once	TRBV5-4	TGTGCCAGCAGCTTGTCCCAGGGAGCCCCTCACACTGAAGCTTTCTTT	CASSLSQGAPHTEAFF
TRBD2	TRBJ2-5	few	TRBV4-1	TGCGCCAGCAGCCGCCCCGGCCTTTTGAGCGGGAGTGGGTTCCCGCGGCCGGAGACCCAGTACTTC	CASSRPGLLSGSGFPRPETQYF
TRBD2	TRBJ2-1	NA	TRBV24-1	TGTGCCACCAGTGAGGCTAGCGGCTCCTACGAGCAGTTCTTC	CATSEASGSYEQFF